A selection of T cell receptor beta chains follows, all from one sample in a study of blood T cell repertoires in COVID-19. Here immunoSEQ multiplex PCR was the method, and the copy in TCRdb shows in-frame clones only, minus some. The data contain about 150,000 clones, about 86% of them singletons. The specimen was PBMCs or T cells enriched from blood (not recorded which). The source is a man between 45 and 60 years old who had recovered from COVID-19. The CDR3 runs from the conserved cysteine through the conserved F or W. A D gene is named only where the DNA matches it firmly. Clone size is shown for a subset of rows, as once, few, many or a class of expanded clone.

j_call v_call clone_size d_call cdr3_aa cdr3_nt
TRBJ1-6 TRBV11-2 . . CASSLVGSRVESPLHF TGTGCCAGCAGCTTAGTAGGCAGCAGGGTTGAATCACCCCTCCACTTT
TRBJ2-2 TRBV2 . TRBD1 CASSEGPRTGKTGELFF TGTGCCAGCAGTGAAGGTCCAAGGACAGGGAAAACCGGGGAGCTGTTTTTT
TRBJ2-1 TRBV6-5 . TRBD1 CASRVDRGPYNEQFF TGTGCCAGCAGAGTGGACAGGGGCCCCTACAATGAGCAGTTCTTC
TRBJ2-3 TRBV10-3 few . CAISEGRSSDTDTQYF TGTGCCATCAGTGAAGGGAGGAGTAGCGACACAGATACGCAGTATTTT
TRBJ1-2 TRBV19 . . CASSPRLELGYTF TGTGCCAGTAGTCCCCGTTTGGAGTTGGGCTACACCTTC
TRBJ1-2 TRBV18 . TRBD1 CASSPTATGGDYGYTF TGTGCCAGCTCACCTACCGCGACAGGGGGCGACTATGGCTACACCTTC
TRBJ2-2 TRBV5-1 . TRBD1 CASSADRGGTGELFF TGCGCCAGCAGCGCGGACAGGGGAGGGACCGGGGAGCTGTTTTTT
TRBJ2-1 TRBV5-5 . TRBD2 CASSSLAGGYNEQFF TGTGCCAGCAGCTCACTAGCGGGGGGATACAATGAGCAGTTCTTC
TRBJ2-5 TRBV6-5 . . CASRPRGAGETQYF TGTGCCAGCAGGCCTCGGGGGGCAGGGGAGACCCAGTACTTC
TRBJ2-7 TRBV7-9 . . CASSLVDKLSYEQYF TGTGCCAGCAGCTTAGTGGACAAACTCTCCTACGAGCAGTACTTC
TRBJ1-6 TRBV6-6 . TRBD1 CASSRGQGNNSPLHF TGTGCCAGCAGCCGAGGACAGGGTAATAATTCACCCCTCCACTTT
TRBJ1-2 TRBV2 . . CASSEASGNYGYTF TGTGCCAGCAGTGAAGCTTCAGGCAACTATGGCTACACCTTC
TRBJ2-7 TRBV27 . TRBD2 CASSLKAGGATYEQYF TGTGCCAGCAGTTTGAAAGCCGGGGGGGCTACCTACGAGCAGTACTTC
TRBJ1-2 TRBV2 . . CASSDFRYGYTF TGTGCCAGCAGTGATTTCCGTTATGGCTACACCTTC
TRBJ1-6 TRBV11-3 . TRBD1 CASSLTRDRNSPLHF TGTGCCAGCAGCTTGACCCGGGACAGGAATTCACCCCTCCACTTT
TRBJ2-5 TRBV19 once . CASSGGSQETQYF TGTGCCAGTAGTGGGGGCTCACAAGAGACCCAGTACTTC
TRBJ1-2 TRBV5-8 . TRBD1 CASSLPGQGANYGYTF TGTGCCAGCAGCTTACCGGGACAGGGAGCTAACTATGGCTACACCTTC
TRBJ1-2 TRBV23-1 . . CASSHSGSVCGYTF TGCGCCAGCAGTCATTCCGGGTCGGTGTGTGGCTACACCTTC
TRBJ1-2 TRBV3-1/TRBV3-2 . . CASSQGRRGYTF TGTGCCAGCAGCCAAGGAAGGAGGGGCTACACCTTC
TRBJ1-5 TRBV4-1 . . CASSHPGQYNQPQHF TGCGCCAGCAGCCATCCCGGACAGTACAATCAGCCCCAGCATTTT
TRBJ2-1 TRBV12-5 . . CASGLIHQASSLVHNEQFF TGTGCTAGTGGTTTGATCCACCAGGCCAGCTCTTTGGTCCACAATGAGCAGTTCTTC
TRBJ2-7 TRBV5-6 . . CASRPGGFSSYEQYF TGTGCCAGCAGACCCGGGGGTTTTAGCTCCTACGAGCAGTACTTC
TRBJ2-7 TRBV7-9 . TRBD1 CASSRKDRGLEQYF TGTGCCAGCAGCAGAAAGGACAGGGGGCTCGAGCAGTACTTC
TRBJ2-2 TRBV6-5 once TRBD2 CAGKSSGGAFGELFF TGTGCCGGAAAGTCTAGCGGGGGGGCCTTCGGGGAGCTGTTTTTT
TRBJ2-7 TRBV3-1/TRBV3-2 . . CASSRESSSLSYEQYF TGTGCCAGCAGCCGGGAATCTAGCTCACTTTCCTACGAGCAGTACTTC
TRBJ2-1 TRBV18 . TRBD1 CASKIQGAGHEQFF TGTGCCAGCAAAATACAGGGGGCGGGTCATGAGCAGTTCTTC
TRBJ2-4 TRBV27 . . CASSLSFMGRGRELAKNIQYF TGTGCCAGCAGTTTATCGTTTATGGGGCGCGGACGCGAGCTAGCCAAAAACATTCAGTACTTC
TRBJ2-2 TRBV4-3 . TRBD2 CASSQSTSGMNTGELFF TGCGCCAGCAGCCAGTCAACTAGCGGGATGAACACCGGGGAGCTGTTTTTT
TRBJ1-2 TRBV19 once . CASSIASRGNYGYTF TGTGCCAGTAGTATAGCTTCACGGGGAAACTATGGCTACACCTTC
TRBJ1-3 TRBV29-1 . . CSAVRTRGSTDSGNTIYF TGCAGCGCCGTAAGGACGCGAGGGTCCACGGACTCTGGAAACACCATATATTTT
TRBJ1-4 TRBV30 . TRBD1 CAWRGQGRNEKLFF TGTGCCTGGAGGGGACAGGGTCGGAATGAAAAACTGTTTTTT
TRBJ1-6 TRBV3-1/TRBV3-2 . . CASSPAGGRIDSPLHF TGTGCCAGCAGCCCAGCAGGAGGGAGAATTGATTCACCCCTCCACTTT
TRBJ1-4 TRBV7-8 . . CASSFFPGTNEKLFF TGTGCCAGCAGCTTCTTCCCCGGGACTAATGAAAAACTGTTTTTT
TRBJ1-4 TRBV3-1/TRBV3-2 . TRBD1 CASSQPGTVNEKLFF TGTGCCAGCAGCCAGCCCGGGACAGTTAATGAAAAACTGTTTTTT
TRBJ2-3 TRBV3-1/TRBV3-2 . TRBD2 CASSSERGVTDTQYF TGTGCCAGCAGCTCTGAGCGGGGTGTAACAGATACGCAGTATTTT
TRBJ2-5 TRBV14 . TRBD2 CASSRGLAGANRGETQYF TGTGCCAGCAGCCGGGGACTAGCGGGGGCCAACCGGGGGGAGACCCAGTACTTC
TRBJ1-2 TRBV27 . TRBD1 CASSPPGQGYGYTF TGTGCCAGCAGTCCCCCGGGACAGGGCTATGGCTACACCTTC
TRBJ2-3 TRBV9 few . CASSVGVSSDTQYF TGTGCCAGCAGCGTAGGCGTTAGCTCAGATACGCAGTATTTT
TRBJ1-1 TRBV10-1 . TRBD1 CATSTVRGQMNTEAFF TGCGCCACCTCTACCGTAAGGGGGCAAATGAACACTGAAGCTTTCTTT
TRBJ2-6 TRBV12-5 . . CASAMSGGANVLTF TGTGCTAGTGCCATGAGTGGTGGGGCCAACGTCCTGACTTTC